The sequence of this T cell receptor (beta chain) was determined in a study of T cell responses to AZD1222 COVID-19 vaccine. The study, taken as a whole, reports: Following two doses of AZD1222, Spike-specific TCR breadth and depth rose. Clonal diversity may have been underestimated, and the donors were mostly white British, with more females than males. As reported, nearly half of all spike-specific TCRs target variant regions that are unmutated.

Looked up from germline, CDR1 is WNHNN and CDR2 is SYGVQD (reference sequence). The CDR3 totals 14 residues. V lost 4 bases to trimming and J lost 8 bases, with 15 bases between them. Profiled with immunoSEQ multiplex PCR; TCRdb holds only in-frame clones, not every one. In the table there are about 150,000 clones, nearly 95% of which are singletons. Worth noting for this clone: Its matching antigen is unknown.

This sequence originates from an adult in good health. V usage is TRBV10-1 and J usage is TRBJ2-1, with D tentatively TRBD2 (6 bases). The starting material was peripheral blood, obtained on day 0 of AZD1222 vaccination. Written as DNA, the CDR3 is TGCGCCAGCAGTGCAGGAGTGGGGGGACATGAGCAGTTCTTC. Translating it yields CASSAGVGGHEQFF.